Listed below are T cell receptor beta chains from one sample, sequenced in a study of cytomegalovirus exposure and HLA in healthy donors. TCRdb's table, derived via immunoSEQ multiplex PCR, lists solely in-frame clones and lacks some. The table records over 150,000 clones, around 84% of them present only once. Sequenced material: PBMCs. The receptors originated from a girl aged 2 to 9 in good health and CMV-seropositive. Both conserved end residues are part of each CDR3. The D gene is left open where the match is weak. Only some rows state a clone size, as once, few, many or a class for expanded clones.

D gene	clone size	V gene	J gene	CDR3 DNA	CDR3 protein
.	.	TRBV4-1	TRBJ2-2	TGCGCCAGCAGCCGCGGAGGCTCCCCCGGGGAGCTGTTTTTT	CASSRGGSPGELFF
TRBD2	once	TRBV7-9	TRBJ2-2	TGTGCCAGTAATGAACTAGCGGGAGGTGGCACCGGGGAGCTGTTTTTT	CASNELAGGGTGELFF
.	once	TRBV5-8	TRBJ1-6	TGTGCCAGCAGCTATTACAGGTCCTATAATTCACCCCTCCACTTT	CASSYYRSYNSPLHF
TRBD1	.	TRBV11-3	TRBJ1-2	TGTGCCAGCAGCTTTACCGGGACAGGGACGGGGGGCTACACCTTC	CASSFTGTGTGGYTF
TRBD2	.	TRBV6-5	TRBJ2-1	TGTGCCAGCAGTTACTCGATACTAGCGGGGGGCCGCGAGCAGTTCTTC	CASSYSILAGGREQFF
.	.	TRBV5-6	TRBJ2-3	TGTGCCAGCCAACAGGGAATTCCCACAGATACGCAGTATTTT	CASQQGIPTDTQYF
.	once	TRBV6-1	TRBJ2-3	TGTGCCAGTCCTCTTTATGCAGGGGCCCCAGATACGCAGTATTTT	CASPLYAGAPDTQYF
.	.	TRBV15	TRBJ1-1	TGTGCCACCGAAGACCGGGAGAGACTTGAAGCTTTCTTT	CATEDRERLEAFF
TRBD2	.	TRBV12-5	TRBJ2-7	TGTGCTAGTGCCCTACTCCCGGGACTAGCCTACGAGCAGTACTTC	CASALLPGLAYEQYF
TRBD2	once	TRBV11-3	TRBJ2-3	TGTGCCAGCAGCCCCCGAAGTTGGACTAGCGGGAGGATTCGCACAGATACGCAGTATTTT	CASSPRSWTSGRIRTDTQYF
TRBD1	once	TRBV6-6	TRBJ2-2	TGTGCCAGCAACCGACAGGGTAGCTACACCGGGGAGCTGTTTTTT	CASNRQGSYTGELFF
.	.	TRBV2	TRBJ1-4	TGTGCCATCGCCCCAACGGAGGGGCCGATAGAGGAAAAACTGTTTTTT	CAIAPTEGPIEEKLFF
.	.	TRBV11-3	TRBJ2-1	TGTGCCAGCAGCTCACGGGGCACACTAGCAGAAGAGCAGTTCTTC	CASSSRGTLAEEQFF
.	.	TRBV18	TRBJ1-5	TGTGCCAGCTCACCAGACGGGGAGCGACAGCCCCAGCATTTT	CASSPDGERQPQHF
.	.	TRBV10-3	TRBJ1-1	TGTGCCATCAGTCGAGCGGGCAGCGGGACTGAAGCTTTCTTT	CAISRAGSGTEAFF
.	.	TRBV6-5	TRBJ2-1	TGTGCCAGCAGTTCGCAGGGGTGGTCCTACAATGAGCAGTTCTTC	CASSSQGWSYNEQFF
.	.	TRBV19	TRBJ1-2	TGTGCCAGTAGTAAACAGGGATACTATGGCTACACCTTC	CASSKQGYYGYTF
.	.	TRBV9	TRBJ2-1	TGTGCCAGCAGCGTAAGGTCCAGCGAGGTCAATGAGCAGTTCTTC	CASSVRSSEVNEQFF
.	.	TRBV7-6	TRBJ2-5	TGTGCCAGCAGCTCTAACCAAGAGACCCAGTACTTC	CASSSNQETQYF
.	.	TRBV19	TRBJ1-5	TGTGCCAGTAGTAAAGGGGGCAATCAGCCCCAGCATTTT	CASSKGGNQPQHF
.	.	TRBV5-1	TRBJ2-2	TGCGCCAGCAGCCCACTATCCCCCCGTGCCCGGGAGCTGTTTTTT	CASSPLSPRARELFF
.	.	TRBV7-8	TRBJ1-3	TGTGCCAGCAGCTTAGGGCCTGTCGGGGGAAACACCATATATTTT	CASSLGPVGGNTIYF
.	.	TRBV2	TRBJ1-1	TGTGCCAGCAGCCTCCGGGACACTGAAGCTTTCTTT	CASSLRDTEAFF
.	.	TRBV6-5	TRBJ2-5	TGTGCCAGCAGTTACGGTAGCGACCCTCAAGAGACCCAGTACTTC	CASSYGSDPQETQYF
.	.	TRBV9	TRBJ1-1	TGTGCCAGCAGCCGGGGACACTTGAACACTGAAGCTTTCTTT	CASSRGHLNTEAFF
TRBD2	few	TRBV5-1	TRBJ2-3	TGCGCCAGCAGCCAGCGGGAGAGGGGAGATACGCAGTATTTT	CASSQRERGDTQYF
TRBD1	.	TRBV18	TRBJ1-2	TGTGCCAGCTCACCAACCGACAGGGCCTCGGGCTATGGCTACACCTTC	CASSPTDRASGYGYTF
TRBD1	.	TRBV5-1	TRBJ1-4	TGCGCCAGCAGCTTGGCCAGGGACAGGGCTGAAAAACTGTTTTTT	CASSLARDRAEKLFF
.	.	TRBV11-3	TRBJ2-2	TGTGCCAGCAGCGACACCGGGACACTTACCGGGGAGCTGTTTTTT	CASSDTGTLTGELFF
.	.	TRBV9	TRBJ2-3	TGTGCCAGCAGCGTAGCGGGTTATGGGTTCACAGATACGCAGTATTTT	CASSVAGYGFTDTQYF